Listed here is a single T cell receptor beta chain. Its antigen is unknown. No much larger clone exists at a distance of one base, and base qualities are not known. The record originates from a study of blood T cell repertoires in COVID-19 (dated by TCRdb to 2019 to 2021). About the full investigation: Samples covering the acute and convalescent phases of COVID-19 were provided by collaborators in the United States, Italy and Spain. Where available, HLA class I and class II types were obtained from metadata supplied by the sample provider rather than from assay-based typing. The material from the prospective study consisted of cDNA or gDNA derived from T cells, B-cell-depleted T cells, or PBMCs. A de-identified subject ID, COVID-19 status, age in years and sex were almost always included in the sample metadata. Samples came from the ongoing ImmuneRACE study (first 160 participants) plus 1,254 subjects from 6 global collaborators. The repertoires were released in a freely available public database meant as a resource for research on the immune response to SARS-CoV-2. Deeply sampled blood TCRbeta repertoires from subjects exposed to, actively infected with, or recovered from COVID-19 were included in the dataset. General findings and caveats noted by the study authors: The amount of clinical and demographic metadata varied by source and participant and was provided uncurated.

TCRbeta CDR3 regions were amplified from genomic DNA using the immunoSEQ Assay, a bias-controlled multiplex PCR. In the source study's methods: Nucleated cell counts per sample were estimated from amplification of reference gene primers within the assay. Sequence reads were collapsed and filtered to measure the absolute abundance of every unique TCRbeta CDR3 rearrangement. Productive Simpson clonality was computed per sample as the square root of Simpson's diversity index over productive rearrangements. What TCRdb holds here is the immuneACCESS table cut down to in-frame rearrangements. Part of the clones is not present; checked against another copy, under half of the missing clones reflect an unresolved V gene, and the others are unexplained. Clonal size and the V and J genes are those of that table, whereas D and trimming came from the DNA. Within this sample are about 220,000 clones, with about 87% of them counted one time only. Just over 2.5% of the sample is in the top ten clones.

Participants in the prospective study were aged roughly 18 to 90 years, lived in 20 to 25 United States geographic areas, and enrolled through a virtual design. To assign participants to cohorts, the prospective study relied on clinical history that participants themselves reported in a screening survey and a study questionnaire. For ImmuneRACE Cohort 3, a participant was defined as recovered based on two consecutive negative NP/OP PCR tests, clearance by a healthcare professional, or resolution of symptoms. Mobile phlebotomists in the prospective study collected whole blood, serum and a nasopharyngeal or oropharyngeal swab from every participant. Additional blood draws and questionnaires over an approximately two-month period could optionally be provided by prospective study participants. Before DNA extraction, blood samples from the prospective study were shipped at room temperature or frozen.

Taken from cysteine to phenylalanine, the CDR3 has 14 residues. Just the 42-base CDR3 DNA is kept, in frame starting at base 1. From the germline V gene, CDR1 is SGDLS and CDR2 is YYNGEE. Trimming costs V 0 bases and J 5 bases, and their ends lie 11 bases apart. The rearrangement combines TRBV9 with TRBJ1-2; TRBD1 could be the D gene, as 6 bases match. Material: PBMCs or T cells enriched from blood (not recorded which). The clonotype originates from a woman aged 25-40 years who had recovered from COVID-19. The base sequence is TGTGCCAGCAGCGTAGGAGGGCAGGGGTATGGCTACACCTTC. Its protein reads: CASSVGGQGYGYTF.